Each of the 9 T cell receptor beta chains below was sequenced from the same sample in a study of human CD8 memory T cell subsets. UMI-labeled 5' RACE was the method by which TCR beta libraries were made. After re-calling the 5' RACE reads, TCRdb lists one entry per CDR3 protein, DNA absent. This table lists about 18,000 distinct CDR3 sequences. The sequenced sample was CD8+ T cells from PBMCs. These receptors originate from a human donor in good health.

The chain couples TRBV6-4 to TRBJ2-1; TCRdb returns TRBD1, unconfirmable since there is no DNA. CDR1 is MRHNA and CDR2 is SNTAGT in the germline V gene. The CDR3 runs to 16 residues. The CDR3 loop is CASSDNWGQGSHEQFF.

The rearrangement joins TRBV20-1 to TRBJ2-1; the D call of TRBD2 rests on TCRdb alone, since no DNA is present to check it. The germline gives CDR1 DFQATT, CDR2 SNEGSKA (reference sequence). There are 15 residues in the CDR3. The CDR3 loop is CSATPLAGGLDEQFF.

Here the CDR3 reads CASSLGWGEHSPLHF. The chain uses TRBV5-1 and TRBJ1-6. Germline-derived CDR1 and CDR2 are SGHRS and YFSETQ. The CDR3 has 15 residues. Looking up the rest from reference TRBV5-1 and TRBJ1-6 gives the full variable domain: KAGVTQTPRYLIKTRGQQVTLSCSPISGHRSVSWYQQTPGQGLQFLFEYFSETQRNKGNFPGRFSGRQFSNSRSEMNVSTLELGDSALYLCASSLGWGEHSPLHFGNGTRLTVT.

V and J are TRBV6-5 and TRBJ1-3; TCRdb selects TRBD1, and the lack of DNA leaves this call unchecked. CDR1 MNHEY and CDR2 SVGAGI come from the germline V gene. This CDR3 has 19 residues. The CDR3: CASSYSYGDTGGSGNTIYF.

This rearrangement joins TRBV6-2 or TRBV6-3 to TRBJ2-7; TCRdb reports TRBD2, a call that lacks DNA to check it against. The CDR3 has 14 amino acids. Germline lookup yields CDR1 MNHEY and CDR2 SVGEGT. This CDR3 is CASSAVSLMDEQYF.

The V and J genes are TRBV5-1 and TRBJ2-1; the TRBD1 assignment by TCRdb is unverifiable without DNA. Germline loops: CDR1 SGHRS, CDR2 YFSETQ. This CDR3 is 16 amino acids long. This chain's CDR3 is CASINTGGSSYNEQFF.

This chain links TRBV12-3 or TRBV12-4 with TRBJ1-5. CDR3 length: 15 residues. This chain's CDR3 is CASSLLITEYQPQHF.

V usage is TRBV6-6 and J usage is TRBJ2-7. The CDR3 extends over 13 amino acids. Germline values: CDR1 MNHNY, CDR2 SVGAGI (reference sequence). The chain's CDR3 is CASSYAQVGEQYF.

The gene calls are TRBV12-3 or TRBV12-4 and TRBJ2-3; TCRdb reports TRBD1, a call that lacks DNA to check it against. The CDR3 consists of 14 residues. The chain's CDR3 is CASSPGQSTDTQYF.